A selection of T cell receptor beta chains follows, all from one sample in a study of cytotoxic CD8 clonotypes in ibrutinib-treated CLL. Produced via immunoSEQ multiplex PCR; TCRdb's table is partial and in-frame only. The sample lists under 200,000 clones; around 84% were seen once. The input for sequencing was PBMCs, taken after 12 months of ibrutinib treatment. Receptor source: a human donor with chronic lymphocytic leukemia. CDR3s include the opening cysteine and the closing phenylalanine or tryptophan. Each record gives: clone size, V gene, J gene, D gene, CDR3 DNA, CDR3 protein. A D gene is named only where the DNA matches it firmly. For some rows the clone size is stated as once, few or many, or as a class when expanded; others skip it.

>.|TRBV5-6|TRBJ2-5|TRBD1
TGTGCCAGCAGCCTAGACAGGGGGGTCCGAGAGACCCAGTACTTC
CASSLDRGVRETQYF
>.|TRBV27|TRBJ2-4|.
TGTGCCAGCAGTTTAAACAAAAAGGGAAACATTCAGTACTTC
CASSLNKKGNIQYF
>.|TRBV9|TRBJ2-7|.
TGTGCCAGCAGCGTAGATCCGGGGCGGTACGAGCAGTACTTC
CASSVDPGRYEQYF
>.|TRBV9|TRBJ1-1|TRBD1
TGTGCCAGCAGCGTCCGGGACAGACCGAACACTGAAGCTTTCTTT
CASSVRDRPNTEAFF
>.|TRBV30|TRBJ1-4|TRBD1
TGTGCCTGCCACAGTACGGGACAGGGCATGCGAAAACTGTTTTTT
CACHSTGQGMRKLFF
>.|TRBV28|TRBJ2-7|TRBD1
TGTGCCAGCAGAGCCGGGACAGGGATCTACGAGCAGTACTTC
CASRAGTGIYEQYF
>.|TRBV7-7|TRBJ2-1|.
TGTGCTAGCAGCCAGGGGCGGGCTGAGGGTTACAATGAGCAGTTCTTC
CASSQGRAEGYNEQFF
>.|TRBV7-9|TRBJ2-5|.
TGTGCCAGCAGCTTAGGAGTGAAGTACCAAGAGACCCAGTACTTC
CASSLGVKYQETQYF
>few|TRBV28|TRBJ2-3|TRBD2
TGTGCCAGCAGTTCACCCTCGGGGGGGCAAGATACGCAGTATTTT
CASSSPSGGQDTQYF
>.|TRBV6-1|TRBJ2-1|TRBD2
TGTGCCAGCAGTGAGGAAGCTAGCGGGAGGAATGAGCAGTTCTTC
CASSEEASGRNEQFF
>.|TRBV30|TRBJ1-1|TRBD1
TGTGCCTTAGGGTCAGGGGGCCCTAACACTGAAGCTTTCTTT
CALGSGGPNTEAFF
>.|TRBV2|TRBJ1-5|.
TGTGCCAGCGGGGGTGCGGGCCCTCAGCCCCAGCATTTT
CASGGAGPQPQHF
>.|TRBV6-5|TRBJ2-7|TRBD1
TGTGCCAGCAGCGACAGGGTTTGGAGCGAGCAGTACTTC
CASSDRVWSEQYF
>few|TRBV7-2|TRBJ2-2|TRBD2
TGTGCCAGCAGCGCCGCGGGGGGCCAAACCGGGGAGCTGTTTTTT
CASSAAGGQTGELFF
>.|TRBV5-1|TRBJ1-5|.
TGCGCCAGCAGCACGGCTTCCAATCAGCCCCAGCATTTT
CASSTASNQPQHF
>.|TRBV28|TRBJ2-5|.
TGTGCCAGTCTTGGGTACCAAGAGACCCAGTACTTC
CASLGYQETQYF
>few|TRBV7-9|TRBJ2-3|TRBD2
TGTGCCAGCAGCTTACACCTAGCGGGAGGGCCGAATACAGATACGCAGTATTTT
CASSLHLAGGPNTDTQYF
>.|TRBV30|TRBJ1-1|.
TGTGCCTGCACAAACCGGGCCCTGGGCGGAGGCACTGAAGCTTTCTTT
CACTNRALGGGTEAFF
>few|TRBV9|TRBJ2-7|.
TGTGCCAGCAGCCCCGACAGTATCTACGAGCAGTACTTC
CASSPDSIYEQYF
>.|TRBV7-9|TRBJ1-1|TRBD1
TGTGCCAGCAGCTCAGGGACAGTCATAACGAACACTGAAGCTTTCTTT
CASSSGTVITNTEAFF
>.|TRBV30|TRBJ2-7|TRBD1
TGTGCCAGTATTTCGAGGACAGGGGGCAGGAGCTCCTACGAGCAGTACTTC
CASISRTGGRSSYEQYF